One T cell receptor (beta chain) is described in this entry. This clonotype has only a few counts. Its cognate antigen has yet to be identified. It has no much larger one-base neighbor in the sample; base qualities were not kept. All donors were healthy Caucasians. Using Miltenyi CD45RO+ enrichment and human naive T-cell isolation kits, memory (CD45RO+) and naive T cells were isolated from PBMC. The sample is drawn from a study of identical twins (dated by TCRdb to the mid-2010s). In the study overall: To test whether fetal clonotypes persist, the study used deep sequencing on TCR alpha and beta repertoires from monozygotic twins, unrelated adults of various ages, and cord blood. Replicate twin experiments were performed at different times using different library preparation protocols to rule out contamination.

Study-wide findings and limitations: Abundant cord blood beta clonotypes had fewer insertions, young adult naive repertoires showed a similar but weaker trend, and memory repertoires showed no such trend. Zero-insertion analyses could be partly confounded by invariant T cells such as MAIT and iNKT, though diverse VJ usage argued against such confounding for most clonotypes. Out-of-frame TCR alpha sequences shared between twins showed an excess of low generation-probability sequences compared with coincidental sharing between unrelated individuals. Conclusions relied on cross-sectional statistical analysis, since the same donors could not be followed over many years. Recombination models systematically underestimated out-of-frame TCR alpha sharing in monozygotic twins but agreed with sharing between unrelated individuals. In beta out-of-frame sequences, excess twin sharing was weaker, because having fewer shared sequences lowered the signal-to-noise ratio.

Libraries were made using 5' RACE. Instrument on record: Illumina HiSeq 2000. A universal primer binding site was added through template switching, and the final cDNA carried a unique molecular identifier so that TCR cDNA molecules could be counted accurately. Specific primers in the conserved constant-segment region were used to synthesize first-strand cDNA for TCR alpha and beta chains. Each cDNA library was double barcoded, with a SMART-Mk sample barcode plus Illumina barcodes, to control for contamination. TruSeq adapter sequences along with Illumina sample barcodes were introduced in two successive PCR steps. TCR alpha and beta cDNA libraries were sequenced on the Illumina HiSeq platform with custom primers. Turning to the authors' computational methods: MiGEC processed the raw reads to extract unique molecular identifiers, while MiXCR was used to determine the CDR3 positions. For each individual, recombination models were inferred using an EM algorithm with the repgenHMM and IGoR tools. Shared clonotype analysis was performed with the tcR package in R, normalizing sharing by the product of cloneset sizes. Out-of-frame nonproductive sequences were analyzed to study raw recombination free of thymic and clonal selection effects. TCRdb cleaned the public reads at Q25 with fastp, built clones with MiXCR and kept in-frame beta chains. Rows matching on CDR3 protein sequence are summarized as one entry with the most common DNA and genes. What appears here as the V and J calls and clone size reflects TCRdb's work, not the paper's. Across this sample there are over 200,000 distinct CDR3 sequences, with less than 10% seen only once. Over 4.5% of the sample rests with the top ten.

Including cysteine and phenylalanine, the CDR3 has 13 amino acids. The sequence is cut down to CDR3 DNA, 39 bases in frame from base 1. The V end loses 6 bases and the J end loses 0 bases, and a stretch of 8 bases separates them. The germline V gene supplies CDR1 SGHVS and CDR2 FQNEAQ. The source is a woman aged 18 to 35 in good health. The material sequenced was memory (CD45RO+) T cells sorted from blood. The sample's cell subset or site label, decoded: CD45RO+ enriched T cells. Recombination connected TRBV7-8 to TRBJ1-1, with the D gene call left open. This receptor has the CDR3 CASSFDVNTEAFF. The nucleotides are TGTGCCAGCAGTTTCGACGTGAACACTGAAGCTTTCTTT.